This T cell receptor beta chain is drawn from a study of cytomegalovirus exposure and HLA in healthy donors. The wider study: Caucasian-associated ancestry cluster membership applied to approximately 80% of approximately 400 genotyped donors.

In the case of this clone: Its antigen is unknown.

Overall study results and limits: Later analysis identified about 18,000 TCR beta sequences associated with HLA alleles, using a false discovery rate threshold of 0.05. The majority of TCR sequences were rare, yet some public TCRs appeared in many donors. A later analysis reportedly found fewer N-insertions in an Asian-associated ancestry cluster than the approximately 700-donor mean.

The CDR3 sequence is 13 residues long. Germline values: CDR1 GTSNPN, CDR2 SVGIG (reference sequence). V trimming: 6 bases; J trimming: 3 bases; junction bases outside the gene matches: 2. 13 Jbeta primers and 60 Vbeta primers were used for the PCR. Clones were read by immunoSEQ multiplex PCR, and TCRdb kept only the in-frame ones, dropping some. The table lists more than 90,000 clones, about four fifths of them singletons. This clonotype was obtained from a man aged 50 to 59 in good health and CMV-seronegative. The chain is built from TRBV30 and TRBJ2-3, with 11 nucleotides matching TRBD2. The sample taken for sequencing was PBMCs. CDR3 loop: CACTSGRTDTQYF. Here the CDR3 DNA reads TGTGCCTGTACTAGCGGGAGAACAGATACGCAGTATTTT. The full variable domain, its missing parts supplied by reference TRBV30 and TRBJ2-3, is SQTIHQWPATLVQPVGSPLSLECTVEGTSNPNLYWYRQAAGRGLQLLFYSVGIGQISSEVPQNLSASRPQDRQFILSSKKLLLSDSGFYLCACTSGRTDTQYFGPGTRLTVL.